This T cell receptor (beta chain) was sequenced during a study of T cell responses to AZD1222 COVID-19 vaccine. General study findings and limits: Baseline serology detected seropositivity in only 6 or 7 AZD1222 recipients. Among the donors, most were white British and more were female, and clonal diversity was possibly underestimated.

Comments on this clone: Its antigen is currently unknown.

CDR1 is MDHEN and CDR2 is SYDVKM in the germline V gene. The length of the CDR3 is 16 residues. Deletions cut 2 bases from V and 0 bases from J, with 11 bases between. Profiled with immunoSEQ multiplex PCR; TCRdb holds only in-frame clones, not every one. The table shows about 130,000 clones, with 70% to 90% occurring only once. The chain links TRBV28 to TRBJ2-1, with D possibly matching TRBD2 (5 bases). This receptor was obtained from an adult in good health. Sequences were derived from peripheral blood, sampled on day 0 of AZD1222 vaccination. The CDR3 sequence is CASSLLVGSSYNEQFF. CDR3 nucleotides: TGTGCCAGCAGTTTACTTGTGGGGAGCTCCTACAATGAGCAGTTCTTC. The variable domain in full, with the rest retrieved from reference TRBV28 and TRBJ2-1, is DVKVTQSSRYLVKRTGEKVFLECVQDMDHENMFWYRQDPGLGLRLIYFSYDVKMKEKGDIPEGYSVSREKKERFSLILESASTNQTSMYLCASSLLVGSSYNEQFFGPGTRLTVL.